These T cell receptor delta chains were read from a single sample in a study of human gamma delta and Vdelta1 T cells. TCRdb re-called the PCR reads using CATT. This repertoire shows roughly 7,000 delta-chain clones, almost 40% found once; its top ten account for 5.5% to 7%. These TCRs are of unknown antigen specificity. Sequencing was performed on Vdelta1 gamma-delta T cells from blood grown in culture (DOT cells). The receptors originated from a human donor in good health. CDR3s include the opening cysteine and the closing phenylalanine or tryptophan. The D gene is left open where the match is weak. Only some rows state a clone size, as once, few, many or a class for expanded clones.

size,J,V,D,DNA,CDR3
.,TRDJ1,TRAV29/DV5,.,TGTGCAGCAAGCCCTTCCTACCACATAGTACTGGGGGACCGCGTAAAACTCATCTTT,CAASPSYHIVLGDRVKLIF
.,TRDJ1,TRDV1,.,TGTGCTCTTGGGGAATCTTGGCGTCGTTGGGAAATTGATAAACTCATCTTT,CALGESWRRWEIDKLIF
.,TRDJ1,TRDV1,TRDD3,TGTGCTCTTGGGGAACTCCCTGCCCTAACTGGGGGAGGCGATAAACTCATCTTT,CALGELPALTGGGDKLIF
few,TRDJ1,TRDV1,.,TGTGCTCTTGGGGAACTGGAGACGTTCCTACGCTGGGGGACACCAAGGTACACCGATAAACTCATCTTT,CALGELETFLRWGTPRYTDKLIF
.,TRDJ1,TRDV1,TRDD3,TGTGCTCTTGGGCAATCTCTCCGCTGGGGGATACTCGATAAACTCATCTTT,CALGQSLRWGILDKLIF
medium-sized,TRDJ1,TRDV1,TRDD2,TGTGCTCTTGTGGGCCTTCCTTATGGATCGGCGCACCTGCACACCGATAAACTCATCTTT,CALVGLPYGSAHLHTDKLIF
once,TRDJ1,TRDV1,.,TGTGCTCTTGGGGAACCGAACCCCCTGGGACGGGGGGACCCGTACACCGAAAAACTCATCTTT,CALGEPNPLGRGDPYTEKLIF
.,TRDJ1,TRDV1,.,TGTGCTCTTGGGGAACGATTCGAAACTTCTGGGCGGTGGTGTGGCAATTGCCCTGGATACACCGATAAACTCATCTTT,CALGERFETSGRWCGNCPGYTDKLIF
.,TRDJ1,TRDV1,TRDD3,TGTGCTCTTGGGGAAGGGAAGTCTTTACTGGGGACCCAACCGTTGTACACCGATAAACTCATCTTT,CALGEGKSLLGTQPLYTDKLIF
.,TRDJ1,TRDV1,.,TGTGCTCTTGTTTCCACTGCGAGGGGTTATCGGGACACCGATAAACTCATCTTT,CALVSTARGYRDTDKLIF
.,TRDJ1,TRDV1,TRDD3,TGTGCTCTTGGGGACCCTCTTTTTACTGGGGACACCGATAAACTCATCTTT,CALGDPLFTGDTDKLIF
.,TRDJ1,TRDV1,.,TGTGCTCTTGGGGAGCATACCGAGGAAGACTTCCCGCTGGTAAACATCGATAAACTCATCTTT,CALGEHTEEDFPLVNIDKLIF
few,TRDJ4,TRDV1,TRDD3,TGTGCTCTTGGGCTCCGAAGACCTACTCGGGTACTGGGGACCGTGGCCAGACCCCTGATCTTT,CALGLRRPTRVLGTVARPLIF
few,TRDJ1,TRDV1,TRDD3,TGTGCTCTTGGGGAACTTTCTGTGTTCTGGGGGATAGGGAAGTACACCGATAAACTCATCTTT,CALGELSVFWGIGKYTDKLIF
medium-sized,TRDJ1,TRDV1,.,TGTGCTCTTGGCCCCGCCCCACTTCGAAAAAGCACCGATAAACTCATCTTT,CALGPAPLRKSTDKLIF
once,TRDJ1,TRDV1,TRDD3,TGTGCTCTTGGGGGCAGCCCTCGTACTGGGGGAAACACCGATAAACTCATCTTT,CALGGSPRTGGNTDKLIF
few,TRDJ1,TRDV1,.,TGTGCTCTTGGGGAAGAAATACCGGGATACAGCGACACCGATAAACTCATCTTT,CALGEEIPGYSDTDKLIF
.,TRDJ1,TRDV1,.,TGTGCTCTTGGGGAACTCTTTTCCTACGTGGGGGCTTACTTTTACACCGATAAACTCATCTTT,CALGELFSYVGAYFYTDKLIF
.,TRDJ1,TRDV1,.,TGTGCTCTTGGGGAACGACGGGGCATCCTACGGCTGGGGAGTCGGAAACTCATCTTT,CALGERRGILRLGSRKLIF
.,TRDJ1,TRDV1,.,TGTGCTCTTGGGGAACCCTTCGCCGATAAGGAGGCGTACACCGATAAACTCATCTTT,CALGEPFADKEAYTDKLIF
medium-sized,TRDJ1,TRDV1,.,TGTGCTCTTGGTCCTACGGTCCTGGTACACACCGATAAACTCATCTTT,CALGPTVLVHTDKLIF
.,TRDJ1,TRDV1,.,TGTGCTCTTGGGGAACGTCAACGTCCGGGGTACACCGATAAACTCATCTTT,CALGERQRPGYTDKLIF
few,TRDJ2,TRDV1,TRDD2,TGTGCTCTTGGGGAACTTCATTCCTACCCAGCGCCTTCTTTGACAGCACAACTCTTCTTT,CALGELHSYPAPSLTAQLFF
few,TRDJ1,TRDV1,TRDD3,TGTGCTCTTGGGGTCCTACGATCCTCCGTACTGGGGGATCCTTACACCGATAAACTCATCTTT,CALGVLRSSVLGDPYTDKLIF
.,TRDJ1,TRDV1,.,TGTGCTCTTGGGGAAATCAGTCCCGGTTTGGTCACCGATAAACTCATCTTT,CALGEISPGLVTDKLIF
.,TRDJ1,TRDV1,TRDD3,TGTGCTCTTGGGGAATGTTGTACTTCAGGGGATATCTTCGCGACCGATAAACTCATCTTT,CALGECCTSGDIFATDKLIF
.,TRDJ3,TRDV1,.,TGTGCTCTTGGGGACCAACGGGTCACTCTGGAGGAAAACCACTCCTGGGACACCCGACAGATGTTTTTC,CALGDQRVTLEENHSWDTRQMFF
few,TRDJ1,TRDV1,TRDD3,TGTGCTCTTGGGGCCCGGCCTTCTTGGGGGATACGCGGGGGGATACGCGGGGGCGATAAACTCATCTTT,CALGARPSWGIRGGIRGGDKLIF
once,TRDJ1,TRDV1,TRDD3,TGTGCTCTTGGGGAGGTTCTACAGGACTGGGGGATACTGGGCGATAAACTCATCTTT,CALGEVLQDWGILGDKLIF
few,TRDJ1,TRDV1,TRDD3,TGTGCTCTTGGGGAACCATTCCTGCAGGGTGGGGATATTAACCCCGATAAACTCATCTTT,CALGEPFLQGGDINPDKLIF
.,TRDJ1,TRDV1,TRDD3,TGTGCTCTTGGGGAAAGGGGTACGAGGGGGATACAGTACACCGATAAACTCATCTTT,CALGERGTRGIQYTDKLIF
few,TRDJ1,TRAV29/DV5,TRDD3,TGTGCAGCACGAGGAGCTCGTCTACTGGGGGATACGTCCGATAAACTCATCTTT,CAARGARLLGDTSDKLIF
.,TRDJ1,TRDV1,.,TGTGCTCTTGGGACACCCTCCCGGACGGCTAAGTACACCGATAAACTCATCTTT,CALGTPSRTAKYTDKLIF
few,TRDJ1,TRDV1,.,TGTGCTCTTGGGGAACCGCCAACATATCCCCCAGGAGGCCGCTTCCCTCGGATACTCACCGATAAACTCATCTTT,CALGEPPTYPPGGRFPRILTDKLIF
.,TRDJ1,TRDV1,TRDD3,TGTGCTCTTGGGGAACCTTCCTACGACTGGGGGATACCGAGGTACACCGATAAACTCATCTTT,CALGEPSYDWGIPRYTDKLIF
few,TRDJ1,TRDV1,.,TGTGCTCTTGGGGAAGCCAGCGATAAACTCATCTTT,CALGEASDKLIF
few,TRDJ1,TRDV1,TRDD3,TGTGCTCTTGGGGAAAATCAGTGGGGGATTATGAACACCGATAAACTCATCTTT,CALGENQWGIMNTDKLIF
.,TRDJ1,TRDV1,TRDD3,TGTGCTCTTGCCCACCCTCATGTACTGGGGATCTACACCGATAAACTCATCTTT,CALAHPHVLGIYTDKLIF
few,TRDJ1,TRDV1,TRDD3,TGTGCTCTTGGGGAAGTCCACTACACTGGGGGGATAGGTGGGTACACCGATAAACTCATCTTT,CALGEVHYTGGIGGYTDKLIF
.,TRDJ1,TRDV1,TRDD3,TGTGCTCTTGGGGTGAACTATGGGGGATTCGCGTACACCGATAAACTCATCTTT,CALGVNYGGFAYTDKLIF
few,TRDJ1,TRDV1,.,TGTGCTCTTGGGGAACTAGCCCCTCTCCACGGGACCAATAAACTCATCTTT,CALGELAPLHGTNKLIF
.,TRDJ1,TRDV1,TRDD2,TGTGCTCTTGGGGAACTTCATTCCTACGTTGAGGGACCCTCCGACGATAAACTCATCTTT,CALGELHSYVEGPSDDKLIF
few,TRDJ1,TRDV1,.,TGTGCTCTTGGTGACTGGTACTTGTCGGGGCCGTACACCGATAAACTCATCTTT,CALGDWYLSGPYTDKLIF
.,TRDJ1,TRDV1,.,TGTGCTCTTGGGGGTCCCCTTCCTACCGTCTGGGGGATCGGTTCCACCGATAAACTCATCTTT,CALGGPLPTVWGIGSTDKLIF
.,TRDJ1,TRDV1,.,TGTGCTCTTGGGTACAAAGGGGGGGGCCAGTACACCGATAAACTCATCTTT,CALGYKGGGQYTDKLIF
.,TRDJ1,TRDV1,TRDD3,TGTGCTCTTGGGGACAGCGGAAACTTCCCACGCCGGGGGATACACGATAAACTCATCTTT,CALGDSGNFPRRGIHDKLIF
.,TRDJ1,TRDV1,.,TGTGCTCTTGGGCCCTTTGTTGGGCTTGGGGATCCACCGGGCACCGATAAACTCATCTTT,CALGPFVGLGDPPGTDKLIF
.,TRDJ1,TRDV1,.,TGTGCTCTTGGGGAAGATTGGGTCACTGAATTGAAGGCCACTGGCTCCCCTTACTACACCGATAAACTCATCTTT,CALGEDWVTELKATGSPYYTDKLIF
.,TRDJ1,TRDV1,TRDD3,TGTGCTCTTGGGGAAAATCCCCCAAACTTACTGGGGGATACGCGGTACACCGATAAACTCATCTTT,CALGENPPNLLGDTRYTDKLIF
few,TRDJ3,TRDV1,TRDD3,TGTGCTCTTGGGGAACTGATCTCCCGGGGGATTAGGTCTCCCTCCTGGGACACCCGACAGATGTTTTTC,CALGELISRGIRSPSWDTRQMFF
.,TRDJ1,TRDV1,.,TGTGCTCTTGGGGAACTAGGATCCTCGCTATACACCGATAAACTCATCTTT,CALGELGSSLYTDKLIF
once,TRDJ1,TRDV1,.,TGTGCTCTTGAGGAACTTCTCCTATACGACTGGGACGGGGGACCGTACACCGATAAACTCATCTTT,CALEELLLYDWDGGPYTDKLIF
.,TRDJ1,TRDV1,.,TGTGCTCTTGGGGAACTTTGGGGTAAACTCATCTTT,CALGELWGKLIF
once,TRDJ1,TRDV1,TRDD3,TGTGCTCTTGGGGAACTAGTATCTACTGGGGGACGATATGATAAACTCATCTTT,CALGELVSTGGRYDKLIF
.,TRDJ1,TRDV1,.,TGTGCTCTTGGGGAAGGGGGTTCTCAGTGGTACACCGATAAACTCATCTTT,CALGEGGSQWYTDKLIF
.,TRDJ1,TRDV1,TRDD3,TGTGCTCTTGGGGAATCGTACGTTGAGGGGGATTACACCGATAAACTCATCTTT,CALGESYVEGDYTDKLIF
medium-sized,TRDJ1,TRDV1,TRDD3,TGTGCTCTTGGGGAACGATCCCCCTCTTGGGAACTGGGGGATCCGATATACACCGATAAACTCATCTTT,CALGERSPSWELGDPIYTDKLIF
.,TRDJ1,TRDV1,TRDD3,TGTGCTCTTGGGGAATCCTGTACTGGGGGATATTCCGATAAACTCATCTTT,CALGESCTGGYSDKLIF
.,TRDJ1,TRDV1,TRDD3,TGTGCTCTTGGAGCCACCCTCTCCTTCGGTCACCCACGCCTGACTGGGGGATACGTAAAACTCATCTTT,CALGATLSFGHPRLTGGYVKLIF
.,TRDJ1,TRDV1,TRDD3,TGTGCTCTTGGGGAACCCCCGTACTGGGGGAAGTACACCGATAAACTCATCTTT,CALGEPPYWGKYTDKLIF